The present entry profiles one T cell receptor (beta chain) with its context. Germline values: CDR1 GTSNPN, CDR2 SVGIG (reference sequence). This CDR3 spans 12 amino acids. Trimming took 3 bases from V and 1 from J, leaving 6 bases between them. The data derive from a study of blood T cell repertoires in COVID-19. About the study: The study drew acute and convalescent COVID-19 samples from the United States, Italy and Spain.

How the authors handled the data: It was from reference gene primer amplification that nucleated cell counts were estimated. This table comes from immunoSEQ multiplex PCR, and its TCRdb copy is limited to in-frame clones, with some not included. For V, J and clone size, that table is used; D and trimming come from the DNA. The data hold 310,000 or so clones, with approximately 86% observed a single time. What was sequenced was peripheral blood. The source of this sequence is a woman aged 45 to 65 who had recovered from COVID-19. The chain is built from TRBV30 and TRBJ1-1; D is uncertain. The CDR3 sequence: CAWSSGNTEAFF. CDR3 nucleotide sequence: TGTGCCTGGAGCTCCGGGAACACTGAAGCTTTCTTT.